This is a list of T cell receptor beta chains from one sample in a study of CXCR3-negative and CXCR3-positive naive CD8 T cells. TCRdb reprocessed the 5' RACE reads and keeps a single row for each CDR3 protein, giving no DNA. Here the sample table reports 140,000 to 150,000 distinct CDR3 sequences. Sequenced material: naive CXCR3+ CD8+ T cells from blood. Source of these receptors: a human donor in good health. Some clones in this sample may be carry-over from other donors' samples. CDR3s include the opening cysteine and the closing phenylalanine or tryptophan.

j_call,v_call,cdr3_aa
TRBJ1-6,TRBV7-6,CASSSPGTSSAPLHF
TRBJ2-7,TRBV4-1,CASSQVQNAGRIYEQYF
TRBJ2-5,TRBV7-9,CASSSPWGQTETQYF
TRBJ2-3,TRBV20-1,CSARVFDTQYF
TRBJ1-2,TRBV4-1,CASSPTGGFEGYTF
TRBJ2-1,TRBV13,CAGSKREYNEQFF
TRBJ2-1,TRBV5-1,CASRRPPGIEQFF
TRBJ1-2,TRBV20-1,CSVRDRELPYGYTF
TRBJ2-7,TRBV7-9,CASSPQTGHYEQYF
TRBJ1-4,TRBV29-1,CSVATATNEKLFF
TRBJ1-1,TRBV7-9,CASSSTGTVNTEAFF
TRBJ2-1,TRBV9,CASSDAGFSYNEQFF